What follows are 17 T cell receptor beta chains derived from one specimen sequenced in a study of blood T cell repertoires in COVID-19. Sequencing used immunoSEQ multiplex PCR; TCRdb keeps in-frame clones, though not all of them. The profile shows about 240,000 clones, approximately 86% of them singletons. Source material: PBMCs or T cells enriched from blood (not recorded which). These receptors were taken from a woman in her twenties or thirties with acute COVID-19.

CDR3 nucleotide sequence: TGTGCCAGCCGGATGGCAGGGAGGGCGAACTATGGCTACACCTTC. The encoded protein is CASRMAGRANYGYTF. The genes are TRBV18 and TRBJ1-2, with D possibly matching TRBD1 (5 bases). The germline V and J ends were trimmed by 8 bases and 2 bases, with 18 bases remaining between them. The CDR3 is 15 amino acids. Germline CDR1 KGHSH, CDR2 LQKENI. Full variable domain (outside the CDR3, taken from reference TRBV18 and TRBJ1-2): NAGVMQNPRHLVRRRGQEARLRCSPMKGHSHVYWYRQLPEEGLKFMVYLQKENIIDESGMPKERFSAEFPKEGPSILRIQQVVRGDSAAYFCASRMAGRANYGYTFGSGTRLTVV.

The V call is TRBV4-1, the J call TRBJ1-3; D might be TRBD1 (5 bases). Trimming cost V 1 base and J 2 bases, with 12 bases left between them. The CDR3 runs 16 residues. The germline CDR1 and CDR2 sequences are MGHRA and YSYEKL. The CDR3 region is CASSQGRGATGNTIYF. In DNA, the CDR3 is TGCGCCAGCAGCCAAGGGAGGGGAGCTACTGGAAACACCATATATTTT.

The chain uses TRBV6-5 and TRBJ1-1, with a weak D call TRBD1 (5 bases). Germline-derived CDR1 and CDR2 are MNHEY and SVGAGI. Trimming cost V 5 bases and J 2 bases, with 12 bases left between them. The CDR3 has 14 amino acids. CDR3 loop: CASSHDSLNTEAFF. CDR3 DNA: TGTGCCAGCAGTCACGACAGCCTAAACACTGAAGCTTTCTTT.

V gene TRBV6-4 combines with J gene TRBJ2-1; 8 bases map to TRBD2. The ends lost 0 bases at V and 5 bases at J; junction bases unmatched: 6. Per the germline V gene, CDR1 is MRHNA and CDR2 is SNTAGT. The CDR3 extends over 16 amino acids. This chain's CDR3 is CASSDSATSENNEQFF. The CDR3 nucleotides read TGTGCCAGCAGTGACTCCGCGACTAGCGAGAACAATGAGCAGTTCTTC.

The chain combines TRBV4-1 with TRBJ1-2, with D tentatively TRBD1 (6 bases). CDR3 length equals 15 residues. The germline gives CDR1 MGHRA, CDR2 YSYEKL. V gave up 2 bases and J gave up 4 bases, with 14 bases separating them. DNA for the CDR3: TGCGCCAGCAGCCAAACAGGGAGGGAGGGCTATGGCTACACCTTC. Its protein product is CASSQTGREGYGYTF.

The gene calls are TRBV6-5 and TRBJ2-5; weak D call: TRBD1 (5 bases). V lost 6 bases to trimming and J lost 8 bases, with 19 bases between them. Germline V gene lookup returns CDR1 MNHEY and CDR2 SVGAGI. This CDR3 is built from 14 residues. Written as DNA, the CDR3 is TGTGCCAGCAGCCCCATCGACAGAAGAGAAACCCAGTACTTC. Protein: CASSPIDRRETQYF.

For this clone: An end of the junction differs from the germline gene, which may be a read error. The chain couples TRBV29-1 to TRBJ2-7; D uncertain. This CDR3 region has 12 residues. The germline CDR1 and CDR2 sequences are SQVTM and ANQGSEA. The CDR3 DNA sequence: TGCAGCGTCGAAGCGAGCTCCTACGAGCAGTACTTC. It encodes CSVEASSYEQYF.

The rearrangement links TRBV5-1 to TRBJ1-6; 10 bases map to TRBD1. After removal of 4 bases from V and 8 bases from J, the junction contained 6 bases not matched to a gene. The CDR3 loop spans 15 amino acids. The germline CDR1 and CDR2 sequences are SGHRS and YFSETQ. The CDR3 DNA follows: TGCGCCAGCAGCCCGACAGGGGGCGTTGATTCACCCCTCCACTTT. Its translation is CASSPTGGVDSPLHF.

The V call is TRBV6-5, the J call TRBJ1-2, with D possibly TRBD1 on 6 matching bases. Trimming shortened V by 6 bases and J by 3 bases, and 11 bases separated the two germline ends. The germline gives CDR1 MNHEY, CDR2 SVGAGI. CDR3 length: 13 residues. CDR3 sequence: CASSWDTDYGYTF. The CDR3 nucleotides read TGTGCCAGCAGCTGGGACACCGACTATGGCTACACCTTC.

V usage is TRBV4-1 and J usage is TRBJ1-2; 7 positions match TRBD1. V was pared by 1 base and J by 5 bases, with 4 bases of the junction left unmatched. This CDR3 is 14 amino acids long. Germline loops: CDR1 MGHRA, CDR2 YSYEKL. CDR3: CASSQGGTVYGYTF. CDR3 DNA sequence: TGCGCCAGCAGCCAAGGAGGGACAGTATATGGCTACACCTTC.

J is TRBJ1-6 and V is TRBV2, with D maybe TRBD1 (6 bases). Deletions cut 11 bases from V and 2 bases from J, with 16 bases between. CDR3 length: 15 amino acids. CDR1 and CDR2 (germline): SNHLY, FYNNEI. CDR3 sequence (DNA): TGTGCCTCTGACCCGGGGGGCGCCTATAATTCACCCCTCCACTTT. This encodes CASDPGGAYNSPLHF.

The rearrangement uses TRBV5-5 and TRBJ1-5, with no clear D. CDR1 and CDR2 from the germline V gene are SGHKS and YYEKEE (reference sequence). The CDR3 is made up of 14 amino acids. V lost 4 bases and J 9 bases, leaving 17 bases between the germline ends. CDR3 region: CASSPAGPPRPQHF. CDR3 nucleotide sequence: TGTGCCAGCAGCCCCGCAGGCCCCCCTCGGCCCCAGCATTTT. Using reference TRBV5-5 and TRBJ1-5 for the parts outside the CDR3, the full variable domain is DAGVTQSPTHLIKTRGQQVTLRCSPISGHKSVSWYQQVLGQGPQFIFQYYEKEERGRGNFPDRFSARQFPNYSSELNVNALLLGDSALYLCASSPAGPPRPQHFGDGTRLSIL.

V usage is TRBV11-2 and J usage is TRBJ2-1; 7 nucleotides align to TRBD2. After removal of 1 base from V and 5 bases from J, the junction contained 5 bases not matched to a gene. The CDR3 sequence is 15 residues long. CDR1 and CDR2 from the germline V gene are SGHAT and FQNNGV. The CDR3 region has the DNA TGTGCCAGCAGCTTAGCATGGGGGGGAAACAATGAGCAGTTCTTC. Translated, it gives CASSLAWGGNNEQFF.

The CDR3 region is CATSRDPTNTGELFF. The CDR3 DNA is TGTGCCACCAGCAGAGATCCCACGAACACCGGGGAGCTGTTTTTT. J is TRBJ2-2 and V is TRBV15; D gene uncertain. V lost 0 bases and J 0 bases, leaving 5 bases between the germline ends. The CDR3 is 15 residues long. Per germline, CDR1 LNHNV and CDR2 YYDKDF (reference sequence). The variable domain in full, completed from reference TRBV15 and TRBJ2-2, reads DAMVIQNPRYQVTQFGKPVTLSCSQTLNHNVMYWYQQKSSQAPKLLFHYYDKDFNNEADTPDNFQSRRPNTSFCFLDIRSPGLGDTAMYLCATSRDPTNTGELFFGEGSRLTVL.

The rearrangement joins TRBV9 to TRBJ1-5, with D uncertain. Deletions cut 0 bases from V and 4 bases from J, with 8 bases between. Germline-derived CDR1 and CDR2 are SGDLS and YYNGEE. CDR3 length: 14 amino acids. The CDR3 here is CASSVAEGNQPQHF. CDR3 nucleotides: TGTGCCAGCAGCGTAGCTGAGGGTAATCAGCCCCAGCATTTT.

The chain links TRBV18 to TRBJ2-5; D gene uncertain. CDR3 size: 14 residues. V was cut by 4 bases and J by 4 bases, with 13 bases left in between. The germline V gene has CDR1 KGHSH and CDR2 LQKENI. The CDR3 spells CASSLSYRGETQYF. The CDR3 DNA sequence: TGTGCCAGCTCACTGTCCTATAGAGGAGAGACCCAGTACTTC.

V usage is TRBV5-5 and J usage is TRBJ2-2, with 7 nucleotides matching TRBD1. This CDR3 has 16 residues. Germline loops: CDR1 SGHKS, CDR2 YYEKEE (reference sequence). Trimming at V came to 4 bases and at J to 6 bases, leaving 12 bases not matched to a gene. The CDR3: CASSVISQGLAGELFF. The CDR3 DNA reads as TGTGCCAGCAGCGTTATTTCACAGGGGCTCGCCGGGGAGCTGTTTTTT.